These 26 T cell receptor beta chains share one sample of origin, sequenced in a study of glioma-infiltrating T cells after dendritic cell vaccination. Method: immunoSEQ multiplex PCR; TCRdb's copy keeps in-frame clones and lacks some. The sample comprises approximately 92,000 clones, less than 90% of which are singletons, and 4.5% to 5.5% rests with the top ten. The sample's time point: after dendritic cell vaccination, including at tumor progression/relapse. The starting material was blood, obtained after dendritic cell vaccination. The receptor source for this set is a human donor with glioblastoma.

This clone was seen only a few times. The V call is TRBV27, the J call TRBJ1-2; the match to TRBD1 covers 10 bases. V was pared by 5 bases and J by 7 bases, with 7 bases of the junction left unmatched. CDR1 MNHEY and CDR2 SMNVEV come from the germline V gene (reference sequence). The CDR3 is 14 residues long. The CDR3 loop is CASSRTGGFGGYTF. CDR3 DNA: TGTGCCAGCAGTAGGACAGGGGGTTTTGGTGGCTACACCTTC.

The chain carries TRBV10-3 and TRBJ2-1, with 11 bases aligning to TRBD2. Trimming took 5 bases from V and 7 from J; bases not matched to a gene: 7. Germline lookup yields CDR1 ENHRY and CDR2 SYGVKD. The CDR3 totals 15 residues. The CDR3 region has the DNA TGTGCCATCAGTCTGGTAGCGGGGGGGGGAAATGAGCAGTTCTTC. This sequence encodes CAISLVAGGGNEQFF.

This chain joins TRBV10-2 and TRBJ1-1; D not resolved. V lost 0 bases to trimming and J lost 7 bases, with 3 bases between them. Germline V CDR1 and CDR2: WSHSY, SAAADI. The CDR3 extends over 11 amino acids. CDR3 residues: CASSESHEAFF. The CDR3 coding sequence is TGCGCCAGCAGTGAGTCCCATGAAGCTTTCTTT.

CDR3 loop: CASSAGLAGSAGASNEQFF. CDR3 nucleotides: TGCGCCAGCAGCGCTGGACTAGCGGGATCAGCAGGGGCTAGCAATGAGCAGTTCTTC. This rearrangement joins TRBV4-1 to TRBJ2-1; TRBD2 matches at 12 bases. Germline CDR1 MGHRA, CDR2 YSYEKL. This CDR3 has 19 amino acids. V gave up 5 bases and J gave up 6 bases; unmatched junction bases: 17.

The chain carries TRBV10-3 and TRBJ2-1; 13 bases agree with TRBD2. The CDR3 loop spans 16 amino acids. CDR1 and CDR2 (germline): ENHRY, SYGVKD. V dropped 5 bases and J dropped 8; count of bases not matched to a gene: 9. CDR3 DNA sequence: TGTGCCATCAGTCTCAGGACTAGCGGGAGTGGGGATGAGCAGTTCTTC. Residues: CAISLRTSGSGDEQFF.

This clone was seen a single time. The chain couples TRBV7-9 to TRBJ1-2, with 7 bases fitting TRBD1. The junction had 5 bases not matched to a gene; V was cut back by 8 bases and J by 5 bases. Germline assignment: CDR1 SEHNR and CDR2 FQNEAQ (reference sequence). The CDR3 spans 12 residues. The CDR3 reads CASGGTAYGYTF. The CDR3, as DNA: TGTGCCAGCGGTGGGACAGCTTATGGCTACACCTTC. The variable domain in full, completed from reference TRBV7-9 and TRBJ1-2, reads DTGVSQNPRHKITKRGQNVTFRCDPISEHNRLYWYRQTLGQGPEFLTYFQNEAQLEKSRLLSDRFSAERPKGSFSTLEIQRTEQGDSAMYLCASGGTAYGYTFGSGTRLTVV.

The chain is built from TRBV6-1 and TRBJ2-1; TRBD1 aligns across 7 bases. Germline CDR1 is MNHNS and CDR2 is SASEGT. CDR3 length equals 12 residues. V shed 6 bases, J shed 9 bases, and the junction held 5 bases outside the gene matches. CDR3 in amino acids: CASRGQWGEQFF. The CDR3 region has the DNA TGTGCCAGCAGGGGACAGTGGGGTGAGCAGTTCTTC.

V usage is TRBV28 and J usage is TRBJ1-5; 7 bases match TRBD1. The CDR3 sequence is 16 residues long. Germline V gene data show CDR1 as MDHEN and CDR2 as SYDVKM. The junction had 6 bases not matched to a gene; V was cut back by 4 bases and J by 0 bases. The CDR3 is CASSSRTGNSNQPQHF. For the CDR3, the DNA is TGTGCCAGCAGTTCGAGGACAGGAAATAGCAATCAGCCCCAGCATTTT.

The CDR3 protein is CASSLGLAGVSQETQYF. The CDR3 nucleotides are TGCGCCAGCAGCTTGGGGCTAGCGGGGGTAAGCCAAGAGACCCAGTACTTC. The chain has TRBV5-1 and TRBJ2-5, with 10 bases that match TRBD2. The CDR3 loop spans 17 amino acids. V was pared by 0 bases and J by 1 base, with 6 bases of the junction left unmatched. Germline-derived CDR1 and CDR2 are SGHRS and YFSETQ.

This chain uses TRBV1 with TRBJ2-7; the D segment call TRBD2 is taken from the table without a DNA check. TRBV1 is a known pseudogene. This CDR3 contains 16 residues. CDR3 coding DNA: TGCACCAGCAGCCAATGTTGGCGGGACCGCTCCTACGAGCAGTACTTC. Encoded protein: CTSSQCWRDRSYEQYF.

This clone was detected only once. In DNA form, the CDR3 reads TGTGCCAGCAGTTCGAATAGTGAAGCTTTCTTT. Encoded protein: CASSSNSEAFF. This chain uses TRBV28 with TRBJ1-1, with D unclear. Per the germline V gene, CDR1 is MDHEN and CDR2 is SYDVKM. V gave up 4 bases and J gave up 7 bases, with 7 bases separating them. This CDR3 region has 11 residues.

V and J are TRBV5-4 and TRBJ2-1; TRBD2 agrees at 7 bases. This CDR3 comprises 12 residues. V lost 2 bases and J lost 10; bases outside the gene matches: 3. The germline CDR1 and CDR2 sequences are SGHNT and YYREEE (reference sequence). The CDR3 protein is CASSFRRGEQFF. CDR3 bases: TGTGCCAGCAGCTTCAGGCGGGGGGAGCAGTTCTTC.

The chain links TRBV29-1 to TRBJ1-1; 7 nucleotides match TRBD1. Trimming at V came to 6 bases and at J to 0 bases, leaving 4 bases not matched to a gene. The CDR3 covers 13 residues. In germline, CDR1 is SQVTM, CDR2 ANQGSEA. CDR3 sequence reads: CSVGGQLNTEAFF. DNA of the CDR3: TGCAGCGTCGGGGGACAGCTGAACACTGAAGCTTTCTTT. Together with reference TRBV29-1 and TRBJ1-1, the CDR3 gives the full variable domain: SAVISQKPSRDICQRGTSLTIQCQVDSQVTMMFWYRQQPGQSLTLIATANQGSEATYESGFVIDKFPISRPNLTFSTLTVSNMSPEDSSIYLCSVGGQLNTEAFFGQGTRLTVV.

The rearrangement links TRBV7-3 to TRBJ2-6; possibly TRBD2 for D (5 bases). Germline lookup yields CDR1 SGHTA and CDR2 FQGTGA. Trimming removed 3 bases from V and 2 bases from J, with 11 bases in between. The CDR3 totals 16 residues. The CDR3 reads CASSFEGGAGANVLTF. CDR3 sequence (DNA): TGTGCCAGCAGCTTTGAGGGTGGAGCTGGGGCCAACGTCCTGACTTTC.

This chain connects TRBV2 to TRBJ1-1, with 9 bases lining up with TRBD1. The CDR3 is 17 residues long. The V gene end was trimmed by 2 bases and the J gene end by 0 bases; junction bases not matched to a gene: 7. Germline V gives CDR1 SNHLY, CDR2 FYNNEI. The CDR3 nucleotides are TGTGCCAGCAGTGAAAGCGGGGACAGGGTAATGAACACTGAAGCTTTCTTT. Its translation is CASSESGDRVMNTEAFF.

The rearrangement links TRBV28 to TRBJ1-4, with unresolved D. The ends were cut back, 6 bases at V and 0 bases at J, with 14 bases in the middle. Germline V gene lookup returns CDR1 MDHEN and CDR2 SYDVKM. The CDR3 covers 16 residues. The CDR3 DNA sequence: TGTGCCAGCAGCACCGCGGAGAGGGCAACTAATGAAAAACTGTTTTTT. Amino acid sequence: CASSTAERATNEKLFF.

The chain recombines TRBV5-1 with TRBJ2-1; D is unclear. This CDR3 is 12 amino acids long. Germline CDR1 reads SGHRS; CDR2 reads YFSETQ. V lost 7 bases, J lost 4 bases, and 9 bases lay in between. This CDR3 reads CASGPGYNEQFF. In DNA, the CDR3 is TGCGCCAGCGGGCCAGGTTACAATGAGCAGTTCTTC.

The chain has TRBV28 and TRBJ2-7, with a possible D match to TRBD2 (6 bases). Deletions cut 4 bases from V and 3 bases from J, with 19 bases between. Germline loops: CDR1 MDHEN, CDR2 SYDVKM. The CDR3 extends over 16 amino acids. CDR3 loop: CASSSGGTRDLYEQYF. The DNA for the CDR3 is TGTGCCAGCAGTTCGGGCGGGACCAGGGACCTCTACGAGCAGTACTTC.

This clone was counted only a few times. This rearrangement joins TRBV11-3 to TRBJ2-7; maybe TRBD2 (5 bases). The CDR3 is made up of 12 amino acids. Germline loops: CDR1 SGHNT, CDR2 YENEEA. Deletions cut 5 bases from V and 6 bases from J, with 11 bases between. The CDR3 protein is CASSGRGGEQYF. The CDR3 DNA reads as TGTGCCAGCAGCGGACGGGGTGGCGAGCAGTACTTC.

The V call is TRBV18, the J call TRBJ1-1; maybe TRBD1 (6 bases). The V end was cut by 2 bases, the J end by 11 bases, with 12 bases between. The germline gives CDR1 KGHSH, CDR2 LQKENI. This CDR3 comprises 12 residues. Written as DNA, the CDR3 is TGTGCCAGCTCACCAATGGGACAACAGGCTTTCTTT. This encodes CASSPMGQQAFF.

The chain carries TRBV5-1 and TRBJ2-6; 10 nucleotides align to TRBD1. The J segment lost 0 bases and the V segment lost 4 bases, leaving 4 bases of the junction unmatched. CDR3 length: 17 amino acids. Germline V gene sequence: CDR1 SGHRS, CDR2 YFSETQ. This CDR3 is CASSRQGAFSGANVLTF. The CDR3 DNA sequence: TGCGCCAGCAGCCGACAGGGGGCTTTCTCTGGGGCCAACGTCCTGACTTTC.

The J gene is TRBJ1-1, the V gene TRBV7-9, with D possibly matching TRBD1 (6 bases). CDR3 length equals 16 residues. Germline assignment: CDR1 SEHNR and CDR2 FQNEAQ (reference sequence). Trimming removed 4 bases from V and 4 bases from J, with 19 bases in between. CDR3 sequence: CASSSRTDPWGTEAFF. CDR3 nucleotides: TGTGCCAGCAGCTCCCGGACAGACCCCTGGGGCACTGAAGCTTTCTTT.

The chain employs TRBV15 and TRBJ2-7, with 8 bases aligning to TRBD2. This CDR3 region has 15 residues. CDR1 LNHNV and CDR2 YYDKDF come from the germline V gene (reference sequence). The junction had 5 bases not matched to a gene; V was cut back by 1 base and J by 3 bases. CDR3 DNA: TGTGCCACCAGCAGAGGAGGTAGCGGGATCTACGAGCAGTACTTC. Its translation: CATSRGGSGIYEQYF. The entire variable domain, with the rest obtained from reference TRBV15 and TRBJ2-7, is as follows: DAMVIQNPRYQVTQFGKPVTLSCSQTLNHNVMYWYQQKSSQAPKLLFHYYDKDFNNEADTPDNFQSRRPNTSFCFLDIRSPGLGDTAMYLCATSRGGSGIYEQYFGPGTRLTVT.

V is TRBV28 and J is TRBJ2-7, with D tentatively TRBD1 (6 bases). Germline values: CDR1 MDHEN, CDR2 SYDVKM. The CDR3 is made up of 14 amino acids. V dropped 4 bases and J dropped 3 bases, with 13 bases sitting between them. DNA of the CDR3: TGTGCCAGCAGTTCGCCCGGACAGCTCTACGAGCAGTACTTC. Translation gives CASSSPGQLYEQYF.

The chain uses TRBV28 and TRBJ1-2; 10 bases align to TRBD1. This CDR3 has 15 residues. Trimming took 6 bases from V and 1 from J; bases not matched to a gene: 5. Germline V lookup: CDR1 MDHEN, CDR2 SYDVKM. This CDR3 reads CASRGTGEINYGYTF. The CDR3 DNA reads TGTGCCAGCAGGGGGACAGGGGAAATTAACTATGGCTACACCTTC.

The chain links TRBV21-1 to TRBJ2-1; the DNA was not used to check the table's D call, TRBD2. TRBV21-1 is a documented pseudogene. The CDR3 has 15 amino acids. CDR3 in amino acids: CASSRTSEVLNEQFF. The CDR3 region has the DNA TGTGCCAGCAGCAGAACTAGTGAAGTTTTGAATGAGCAGTTCTTC.